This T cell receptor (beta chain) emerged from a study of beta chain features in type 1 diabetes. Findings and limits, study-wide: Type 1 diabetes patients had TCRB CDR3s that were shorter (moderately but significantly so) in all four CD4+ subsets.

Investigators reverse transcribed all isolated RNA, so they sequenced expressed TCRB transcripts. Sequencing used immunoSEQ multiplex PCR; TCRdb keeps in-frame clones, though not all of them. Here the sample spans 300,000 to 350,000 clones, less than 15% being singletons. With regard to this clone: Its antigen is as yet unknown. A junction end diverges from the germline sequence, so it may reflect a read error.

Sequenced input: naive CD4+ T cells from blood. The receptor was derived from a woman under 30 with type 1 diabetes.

The CDR3 DNA sequence: TGTGCCAGCACCGTAGGGTGGACTAGCGGGAGAGGGCAGTTCTTC. This gives the protein CASTVGWTSGRGQFF. V usage is TRBV9 and J usage is TRBJ2-1; 13 bases agree with TRBD2. The CDR3 loop spans 15 amino acids. CDR1 is SGDLS and CDR2 is YYNGEE in the germline V gene.